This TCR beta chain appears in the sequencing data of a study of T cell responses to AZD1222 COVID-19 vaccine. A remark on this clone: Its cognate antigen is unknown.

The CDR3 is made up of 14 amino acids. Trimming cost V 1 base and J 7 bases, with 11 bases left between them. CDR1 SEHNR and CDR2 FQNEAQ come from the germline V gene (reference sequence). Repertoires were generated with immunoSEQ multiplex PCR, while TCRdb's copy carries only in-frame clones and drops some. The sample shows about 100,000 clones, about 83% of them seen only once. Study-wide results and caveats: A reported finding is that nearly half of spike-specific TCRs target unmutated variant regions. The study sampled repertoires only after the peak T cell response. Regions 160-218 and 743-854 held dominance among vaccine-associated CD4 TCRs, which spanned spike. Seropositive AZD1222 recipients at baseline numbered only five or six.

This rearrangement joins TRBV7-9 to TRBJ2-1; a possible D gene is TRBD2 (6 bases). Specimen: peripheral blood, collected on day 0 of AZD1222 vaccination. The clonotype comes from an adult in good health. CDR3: CASSLGGEGNEQFF. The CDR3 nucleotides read TGTGCCAGCAGCTTAGGCGGGGAAGGAAATGAGCAGTTCTTC. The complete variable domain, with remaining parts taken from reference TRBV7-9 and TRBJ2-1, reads DTGVSQNPRHKITKRGQNVTFRCDPISEHNRLYWYRQTLGQGPEFLTYFQNEAQLEKSRLLSDRFSAERPKGSFSTLEIQRTEQGDSAMYLCASSLGGEGNEQFFGPGTRLTVL.